A selection of T cell receptor beta chains follows, all from one sample in a study of cytomegalovirus exposure and HLA in healthy donors. TCRdb's table, derived via immunoSEQ multiplex PCR, lists solely in-frame clones and lacks some. Here the sample spans more than 95,000 clones, approximately 87% being singletons. The sample taken for sequencing was PBMCs. These receptors all come from a young man in good health and CMV-seropositive. Each CDR3 is given with its conserved first and last residue. Each record gives: J gene, V gene, CDR3 protein.

>TRBJ1-6|TRBV14
CASSQGQYNSPLHF
>TRBJ2-3|TRBV7-2
CAGGTPGGDTQYF
>TRBJ2-7|TRBV11-2
CASSLATAGYEQYF
>TRBJ2-1|TRBV6-4
CASSEESGSYNEQFF
>TRBJ2-7|TRBV7-2
CASSFMDSQEQYF
>TRBJ1-6|TRBV7-6
CASSSTGESPLHF
>TRBJ2-2|TRBV7-9
CAGGHNTGELFF
>TRBJ1-1|TRBV13
CASSHPGTQNTEAFF
>TRBJ1-3|TRBV28
CASYTGQSSGNTIYF
>TRBJ1-1|TRBV18
CASSPPTGTEAFF
>TRBJ1-1|TRBV29-1
CSVETWGGNTEAFF
>.|TRBV5-1
CASLGGRAYEQYF
>TRBJ2-3|TRBV5-1
CASSHTDTQYF
>TRBJ2-1|TRBV28
CASKGANYNEQFF
>.|TRBV2
CASSRPAGTEIYEQYF
>TRBJ1-1|TRBV28
CASSPGQGGSVTEAFF
>TRBJ2-7|TRBV9
CASSVEAGTYEQYF
>TRBJ2-7|TRBV9
CASSPWGGSYEQYF
>TRBJ1-6|TRBV11-2
CASSLGPTSRGSPLHF
>TRBJ2-5|TRBV25-1
CASSVGTSQRETQYF
>TRBJ2-5|TRBV6-1
CASSQITGGEETQYF
>TRBJ1-6|TRBV10-3
CAISEWDRASPLHF
>TRBJ2-3|TRBV30
CAWLSWDTQYF
>TRBJ2-7|TRBV10-3
CAISESLGQGFYEQYF
>TRBJ2-5|TRBV5-6
CASSFVSGGRETQYF
>TRBJ2-2|TRBV18
CASSPEASGYTGELFF
>TRBJ1-5|TRBV7-8
CASSLQGNQPQHF
>TRBJ2-3|TRBV19
CASMGTSGVVDTQYF
>TRBJ2-3|TRBV28
CASSFHYPPGLAGAPPPSTDTQYF
>TRBJ1-3|TRBV19
CASSSTGTGSGNTIYF
>TRBJ1-1|TRBV28
CASSRPRGRREAFF
>TRBJ1-2|TRBV7-9
CASSLEGGYGYTF
>TRBJ1-2|TRBV13
CASSPPGDRTYGYTF
>TRBJ2-3|TRBV7-3
CASSAQAPGLAGQDTQYF
>TRBJ2-3|TRBV4-2
CASSPGGTITDTQYF
>TRBJ1-2|TRBV6-5
CASKTGGSGYTF
>TRBJ2-7|TRBV6-5
CASSYAAWQNSYEQYF
>TRBJ2-1|TRBV9
CASSAQAAGGDEFF
>TRBJ1-1|TRBV6-5
CASGEGESTEAFF
>TRBJ2-3|TRBV5-1
CASSFQALSTDTQYF
>TRBJ1-2|TRBV10-3
CAIKKEQASRGYTF
>TRBJ1-5|TRBV19
CASRTGAGGNQPQHF
>TRBJ2-3|TRBV6-5
CASRLQGATDTQYF
>TRBJ1-6|TRBV19
CASTRGNSYNSPLHF
>TRBJ1-4|TRBV5-1
CASTPGGTGGEKLFF
>TRBJ2-7|TRBV18
CASSPMGQPALEQYF